The TCR beta chain under discussion was sequenced for a study of blood T cell repertoires in COVID-19. V was cut by 6 bases and J by 0 bases, with 10 bases left in between. The CDR3 consists of 14 residues. Germline assignment: CDR1 SGHAT and CDR2 FQNNGV. Repertoires were generated with immunoSEQ multiplex PCR, while TCRdb's copy carries only in-frame clones and drops some. This table holds about 220,000 clones, approximately 90% found once. The source of this sequence is a woman aged 18-29 years in a cohort exposed to, infected with or recovered from COVID-19 (not recorded which). The V call is TRBV11-2, the J call TRBJ2-3; D gene ambiguous. The sample was PBMCs or T cells enriched from blood (not recorded which). The CDR3 DNA is TGTGCCAGCAGTTTACGAGGTAGCACAGATACGCAGTATTTT. Its translation: CASSLRGSTDTQYF.